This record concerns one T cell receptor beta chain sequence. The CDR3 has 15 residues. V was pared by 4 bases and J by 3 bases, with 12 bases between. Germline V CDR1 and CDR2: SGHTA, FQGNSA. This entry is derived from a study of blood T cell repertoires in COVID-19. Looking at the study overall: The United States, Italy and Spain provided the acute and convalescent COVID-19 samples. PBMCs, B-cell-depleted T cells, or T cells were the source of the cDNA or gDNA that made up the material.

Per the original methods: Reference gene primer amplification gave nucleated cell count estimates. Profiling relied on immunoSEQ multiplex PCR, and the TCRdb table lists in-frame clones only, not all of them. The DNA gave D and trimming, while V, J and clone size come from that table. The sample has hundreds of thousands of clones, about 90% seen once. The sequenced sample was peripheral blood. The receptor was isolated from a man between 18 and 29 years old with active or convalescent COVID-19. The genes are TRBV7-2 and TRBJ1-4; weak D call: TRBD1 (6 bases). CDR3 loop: CASSSTGSANEKLFF. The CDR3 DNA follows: TGTGCCAGCAGCTCTACAGGGTCTGCTAATGAAAAACTGTTTTTT.